This TCR beta chain was identified during a study of OX40 agonist ivuxolimab in advanced cancers. Data came from immunoSEQ multiplex PCR; TCRdb stores just in-frame clones and leaves some out. The data hold about 82,000 clones, with approximately 85% observed a single time. The CDR3 covers 14 residues. The germline V gene encodes CDR1 LNHNV and CDR2 YYDKDF (reference sequence). Trimming removed 6 bases at V and 0 bases at J, with 12 bases between. The rearrangement uses TRBV15 and TRBJ2-7; D unresolved. This sequence was found in an adult with an advanced solid tumor such as melanoma, head and neck, liver or kidney cancer. Source: CD4+ or CD8+ T cells sorted from blood, taken in a trial of the OX40 agonist ivuxolimab. CDR3 protein: CATRNYDTSYEQYF. The CDR3 bases are TGTGCCACCAGGAACTACGACACCTCCTACGAGCAGTACTTC.